The 27 T cell receptor beta chains below all came from one sample that was sequenced in a study of blood T cell repertoires in COVID-19. The protocol was immunoSEQ multiplex PCR, while the TCRdb copy is restricted to in-frame clones and leaves out a portion. Here the sample spans hundreds of thousands of clones, around 85% being singletons. Sequenced material: PBMCs or T cells enriched from blood (not recorded which). These receptor sequences come from a woman in her sixties who had recovered from COVID-19.

The chain carries TRBV19 and TRBJ2-2; 8 bases match TRBD2. J was trimmed by 3 bases and V by 10 bases; bases with no gene match: 10. The CDR3 totals 15 residues. Germline V gene lookup returns CDR1 LNHDA and CDR2 SQIVND (reference sequence). Written as DNA, the CDR3 is TGTGCCACCACTGGACTAGCTATTTACACCGGGGAGCTGTTTTTT. Amino acid sequence: CATTGLAIYTGELFF.

As regards this clone: The sample contains more than one DNA sequence encoding this CDR3. The genes are TRBV5-6 and TRBJ2-7; perhaps TRBD2 as D (5 bases). CDR1 SGHDT and CDR2 YYEEEE come from the germline V gene. Trimming took off 4 bases at V and 1 base at J, with 9 bases between the two ends. The length of the CDR3 is 13 residues. The CDR3 DNA follows: TGTGCCAGCAGCCCCGGGATTTCCTACGAGCAGTACTTC. Residues: CASSPGISYEQYF. The full variable domain, completed using reference TRBV5-6 and TRBJ2-7, is DAGVTQSPTHLIKTRGQQVTLRCSPKSGHDTVSWYQQALGQGPQFIFQYYEEEERQRGNFPDRFSGHQFPNYSSELNVNALLLGDSALYLCASSPGISYEQYFGPGTRLTVT.

The rearrangement links TRBV28 to TRBJ2-3, with TRBD1 matching 10 bases. Trimming removed 6 bases from V and 3 bases from J; junction bases left unmatched: 3. CDR3 length equals 14 residues. The V gene's germline CDR1 is MDHEN and CDR2 SYDVKM. In DNA form, the CDR3 reads TGTGCCAGCAGGGACAGGGGGGGGACAGATACGCAGTATTTT. It codes for CASRDRGGTDTQYF.

The chain links TRBV5-1 to TRBJ2-1; 10 bases line up with TRBD2. CDR1 is SGHRS and CDR2 is YFSETQ in the germline V gene. The J segment lost 5 bases and the V segment lost 2 bases, leaving 4 bases of the junction unmatched. There are 15 residues in the CDR3. The CDR3 is CASSFLAGADNEQFF. In DNA, the CDR3 is TGCGCCAGCAGCTTTCTAGCGGGGGCCGACAATGAGCAGTTCTTC.

This rearrangement joins TRBV5-1 to TRBJ1-6; 7 bases agree with TRBD1. V trimming: 4 bases; J trimming: 4 bases; junction bases outside the gene matches: 5. The CDR3 is 15 residues long. Germline values: CDR1 SGHRS, CDR2 YFSETQ. CDR3: CASSGEQGYNSPLHF. CDR3 bases: TGCGCCAGCAGCGGGGAACAGGGGTATAATTCACCCCTCCACTTT.

The chain joins TRBV6-4 to TRBJ2-2; 9 bases map to TRBD1. The CDR3 consists of 15 residues. CDR1 is MRHNA, CDR2 SNTAGT, per germline. V lost 5 bases and J lost 5; bases outside the gene matches: 6. The CDR3, as DNA: TGTGCCAGCAGTACCGGGACAGGGAGTACCGGGGAGCTGTTTTTT. Translating it yields CASSTGTGSTGELFF.

Remarks on this clone: Additional DNA sequences in this sample encode the identical CDR3. The chain has TRBV20-1 and TRBJ1-2; D is unresolved. CDR1 and CDR2 from the germline V gene are DFQATT and SNEGSKA (reference sequence). The CDR3 has 11 residues. V was shortened by 5 bases and J by 2 bases, with 6 bases between the two germline ends. CDR3 sequence: CSARRNYGYTF. DNA for the CDR3: TGCAGTGCTCGCAGAAACTATGGCTACACCTTC.

The V gene is TRBV29-1, the J gene TRBJ2-2; D is possibly TRBD2 (7 bases). The V and J ends lost 3 bases and 3 bases respectively, with 14 bases between them. Germline values: CDR1 SQVTM, CDR2 ANQGSEA. The CDR3 sequence is 15 residues long. DNA of the CDR3: TGCAGCGTTGAGTCTGGGGGGGCAGACACCGGGGAGCTGTTTTTT. Amino acids: CSVESGGADTGELFF.

The rearrangement joins TRBV9 to TRBJ2-3; 8 positions match TRBD2. Looked up from germline, CDR1 is SGDLS and CDR2 is YYNGEE. V gave up 5 bases and J gave up 1 base; unmatched junction bases: 9. This CDR3 region has 16 residues. The CDR3 nucleotides are TGTGCCAGCAGACCCACACTAGCGGAGCGCACAGATACGCAGTATTTT. Protein: CASRPTLAERTDTQYF.

V is TRBV3-1 (or the pseudogene TRBV3-2) and J is TRBJ1-6; perhaps TRBD1 as D (5 bases). Germline CDR1 is LGHDT and CDR2 is YNNKEL (reference sequence). Trimming cost V 4 bases and J 10 bases, with 17 bases left between them. The CDR3 runs to 15 residues. In nucleotides, the CDR3 is TGTGCCAGCAGCCCACTAGCAGGGATTCAGTCACCCCTCCACTTT. This translates into CASSPLAGIQSPLHF.

V and J are TRBV14 and TRBJ2-5; possible D gene TRBD2, 5 bases. Germline CDR1 SGHDN, CDR2 FVKESK. This CDR3 is built from 15 residues. The V and J ends lost 1 base and 2 bases respectively, with 11 bases between them. CDR3 sequence: CASSQVRLTQETQYF. The CDR3, as DNA: TGTGCCAGCAGCCAAGTCAGACTAACACAAGAGACCCAGTACTTC.

CDR3 sequence (DNA): TGTGCCAGCAGCCAAGAGGGCATAAACACCGGGGAGCTGTTTTTT. Its translation: CASSQEGINTGELFF. V is TRBV4-2 and J is TRBJ2-2; no clear D gene. This CDR3 is 15 amino acids long. Germline V gene data show CDR1 as LGHNA and CDR2 as YNFKEQ. V lost 0 bases and J 2 bases, leaving 7 bases between the germline ends.

The V call is TRBV6-6, the J call TRBJ1-3, with 7 positions matching TRBD1. Germline values: CDR1 MNHNY, CDR2 SVGAGI (reference sequence). J was trimmed by 4 bases and V by 6 bases; bases with no gene match: 6. There are 14 residues in the CDR3. This chain's CDR3 is CASRATGLGNTIYF. DNA for the CDR3: TGTGCCAGCAGGGCGACAGGGTTAGGAAACACCATATATTTT.

This chain joins TRBV15 and TRBJ1-5; a possible D gene is TRBD1 (5 bases). Germline CDR1 and CDR2: LNHNV and YYDKDF (reference sequence). This CDR3 is built from 14 residues. The V gene lost 8 bases and the J gene lost 4 bases, with 15 bases spanning the gap. The CDR3 bases are TGTGCCACCTCCGACATCGGGGGAAATCAGCCCCAGCATTTT. Amino acid sequence: CATSDIGGNQPQHF.

This CDR3 is CASSEDRSTEAFF. The CDR3 DNA reads as TGTGCCAGCAGCGAGGACAGGTCCACTGAAGCTTTCTTT. The rearrangement links TRBV9 to TRBJ1-1; 7 bases agree with TRBD1. The J segment lost 4 bases and the V segment lost 3 bases, leaving 3 bases of the junction unmatched. CDR1 is SGDLS, CDR2 YYNGEE, per germline. CDR3 length equals 13 residues. The variable domain in full, completed from reference TRBV9 and TRBJ1-1, reads DSGVTQTPKHLITATGQRVTLRCSPRSGDLSVYWYQQSLDQGLQFLIQYYNGEERAKGNILERFSAQQFPDLHSELNLSSLELGDSALYFCASSEDRSTEAFFGQGTRLTVV.

This sequence joins TRBV9 and TRBJ1-2; D is possibly TRBD1 (5 bases). Germline values: CDR1 SGDLS, CDR2 YYNGEE. The germline V and J ends were trimmed by 1 base and 7 bases, with 11 bases remaining between them. The CDR3 length is 13 residues. The CDR3 coding sequence is TGTGCCAGCAGCGTAACAGGAGTTGGTGGCTACACCTTC. Amino acids: CASSVTGVGGYTF.

The V and J genes are TRBV3-1 (or the pseudogene TRBV3-2) and TRBJ2-7, with a possible D match to TRBD2 (5 bases). This CDR3 region has 13 residues. CDR1 is LGHDT, CDR2 YNNKEL, per germline (reference sequence). Trimming pared 1 base from V and 5 bases from J, leaving 9 bases between. The CDR3 region has the DNA TGTGCCAGCAGCCAAGGGTGGGGAGACGAGCAGTACTTC. Translated: CASSQGWGDEQYF.

This chain connects TRBV5-1 to TRBJ2-5, with D unresolved. Trimming took off 0 bases at V and 4 bases at J, with 7 bases between the two ends. The CDR3 totals 13 residues. The germline V gene encodes CDR1 SGHRS and CDR2 YFSETQ. CDR3 sequence: CASSLGQRETQYF. Written as DNA, the CDR3 is TGCGCCAGCAGCTTGGGACAAAGAGAGACCCAGTACTTC. Complete variable domain (other parts from reference TRBV5-1 and TRBJ2-5): KAGVTQTPRYLIKTRGQQVTLSCSPISGHRSVSWYQQTPGQGLQFLFEYFSETQRNKGNFPGRFSGRQFSNSRSEMNVSTLELGDSALYLCASSLGQRETQYFGPGTRLLVL.

The chain is built from TRBV5-4 and TRBJ1-2; TRBD1 agrees at 7 bases. Germline V gives CDR1 SGHNT, CDR2 YYREEE (reference sequence). The CDR3 totals 17 residues. V was pared by 0 bases and J by 0 bases, with 8 bases of the junction left unmatched. CDR3 residues: CASSLGQGVSTNYGYTF. Written as DNA, the CDR3 is TGTGCCAGCAGCTTGGGGCAGGGGGTATCAACTAACTATGGCTACACCTTC.

This clone appeared once. The chain employs TRBV5-1 and TRBJ2-7; TRBD2 agrees at 9 bases. The CDR3 extends over 15 amino acids. CDR1 and CDR2 from the germline V gene are SGHRS and YFSETQ. The trim removed 6 bases at V and 12 bases at J, leaving 19 bases unmatched. CDR3 sequence (DNA): TGCGCCAGCACCGACCAGACTAGCGGCGGGGGGAATCCGTACTTC. This sequence encodes CASTDQTSGGGNPYF.

This chain links TRBV30 with TRBJ2-7; tentative D call: TRBD2 (7 bases). Germline V gene sequence: CDR1 GTSNPN, CDR2 SVGIG (reference sequence). The V and J ends lost 2 bases and 4 bases respectively, with 15 bases between them. This CDR3 is 14 amino acids long. DNA for the CDR3: TGTGCCTGGAGTCCCCCCGGGGGGCAGTACGAGCAGTACGTC. It yields the protein CAWSPPGGQYEQYV.

The chain combines TRBV9 with TRBJ2-1; 10 bases fit TRBD2. V lost 5 bases, J lost 3 bases, and 8 bases stayed unmatched. This CDR3 spans 16 amino acids. In germline, CDR1 is SGDLS, CDR2 YYNGEE. In nucleotides, the CDR3 is TGTGCCAGCAGAAATCCTAGCGGGGGTTTCTACAATGAGCAGTTCTTC. As protein: CASRNPSGGFYNEQFF.

This clone appeared a few times. V and J are TRBV5-1 and TRBJ1-1; D possibly corresponds to TRBD1 (5 bases). The CDR3 has 12 residues. CDR1 SGHRS and CDR2 YFSETQ come from the germline V gene. Trimming shortened V by 4 bases and J by 11 bases, and 15 bases separated the two germline ends. Here the CDR3 DNA reads TGCGCCAGCAGCCCCGGGGGTTTCGATGCTTTCTTT. Translation gives CASSPGGFDAFF.

The chain combines TRBV3-1 (or the pseudogene TRBV3-2) with TRBJ1-2, with 7 nucleotides matching TRBD1. Germline V CDR1 and CDR2: LGHDT, YNNKEL (reference sequence). This CDR3 is 14 amino acids long. The J segment lost 5 bases and the V segment lost 4 bases, leaving 7 bases of the junction unmatched. CDR3 in amino acids: CASSLLGQKYGYTF. DNA for the CDR3: TGTGCCAGCAGCCTATTGGGACAGAAGTATGGCTACACCTTC.

The V and J genes are TRBV6-5 and TRBJ1-1, with 7 positions matching TRBD1. The CDR3 runs to 14 residues. The germline V gene encodes CDR1 MNHEY and CDR2 SVGAGI. V was clipped by 5 bases and J by 4 bases; unmatched bases: 7. The CDR3 loop is CASSLSQGGTEAFF. In nucleotides, the CDR3 is TGTGCCAGCAGTCTTTCTCAGGGGGGCACTGAAGCTTTCTTT.

This chain joins TRBV6-2 or TRBV6-3 and TRBJ2-3, with 10 bases lining up with TRBD2. The junction had 5 bases not matched to a gene; V was cut back by 4 bases and J by 4 bases. The CDR3 runs to 15 residues. Per the germline V gene, CDR1 is MNHEY and CDR2 is SVGEGT. CDR3 loop: CASSSGTSEADTQYF. Written as DNA, the CDR3 is TGTGCCAGCAGTTCCGGGACTAGCGAGGCAGATACGCAGTATTTT.

This clone was seen only a few times. The rearrangement links TRBV7-8 to TRBJ2-7, with 7 bases that match TRBD2. The junction had 6 bases not matched to a gene; V was cut back by 1 base and J by 3 bases. Germline V gene sequence: CDR1 SGHVS, CDR2 FQNEAQ. The CDR3 consists of 15 residues. CDR3 DNA sequence: TGTGCCAGCAGCTTAGTGGTGGCGGGAGACTACGAGCAGTACTTC. Translating gives CASSLVVAGDYEQYF. Supplemented by reference TRBV7-8 and TRBJ2-7, the full variable domain reads GAGVSQSPRYKVAKRGQDVALRCDPISGHVSLFWYQQALGQGPEFLTYFQNEAQLDKSGLPSDRFFAERPEGSVSTLKIQRTQQEDSAVYLCASSLVVAGDYEQYFGPGTRLTVT.